A few counts support the clone carrying this TCR beta chain. Its antigen remains unidentified. Using a J-beta primer mix together with a sample-barcoded 5' primer, a second PCR was run for roughly 6 to 11 cycles. Each CDR3 protein gets one entry after TCRdb re-called the 5' RACE reads with MiXCR. The repertoire holds 550,000 to 800,000 distinct CDR3 sequences, with 20% to 25% as singletons. These data come from a study of blood T cells in healthy people across ages. Study as a whole: There was about one barcoded beta molecule captured by template switching per two T cells.

Germline V gives CDR1 SEHNR, CDR2 FQNEAQ (reference sequence). The V and J ends lost 1 base and 6 bases, in that order; junction bases with no gene match: 2. The CDR3 totals 13 residues. The study, taken as a whole, reports: Long-lived donors exceeded aged donors in naive CD4+ cells and diversity. Per million T cells, the diversity of TCR beta decreased roughly linearly as age advanced.

The source is an older man in good health. The material sequenced was blood. V gene TRBV7-9 combines with J gene TRBJ1-1; 7 nucleotides line up with TRBD1. This chain's CDR3 is CASSLEGGSEAFF. The CDR3 nucleotides read TGTGCCAGCAGCTTAGAAGGGGGCTCTGAAGCTTTCTTT.